A selection of T cell receptor beta chains follows, all from one sample in a study of blood T cell repertoires in COVID-19. The repertoire was sequenced with immunoSEQ multiplex PCR; TCRdb's copy has only in-frame clones and lacks some. The repertoire consists of about 210,000 clones, with under 90% occurring once and the leading ten covering more than 9%. Sequenced sample: peripheral blood. These receptors came from an elderly woman with COVID-19, enrolled during active disease. Each CDR3 is given with its conserved first and last residue. D genes are given only for firm matches. The size of a clone is reported for some rows only, either as once, few or many, or as a class for expanded clones.

clone_size j_call v_call d_call cdr3_nt cdr3_aa
NA TRBJ2-1 TRBV12-3/TRBV12-4 NA TGTGCCAGCAGTTTACCCGGGTCGGAGCAGTTCTTC CASSLPGSEQFF
NA TRBJ1-5 TRBV7-2 TRBD1 TGTGCCAGCACCTTGGACAGGTCTTATCAGCCCCAGCATTTT CASTLDRSYQPQHF
once TRBJ2-3 TRBV11-2 TRBD2 TGTGCCAGCAGCATAAGACTAGCAGGGTCAGATACGCAGTATTTT CASSIRLAGSDTQYF
NA TRBJ2-1 TRBV6-4 NA TGTGCCAGCCCCCGAAGCCAATCCTACAATGAGCAGTTCTTC CASPRSQSYNEQFF
NA TRBJ2-2 TRBV27 NA TGTGCCAGCAGTTTCGGGATGGGCCCCGGGGAGCTGTTTTTT CASSFGMGPGELFF
NA TRBJ2-1 TRBV5-5 TRBD1 TGTGCCAGCAGCTTGGGCGGGACAGGGCTCAATGAGCAGTTCTTC CASSLGGTGLNEQFF
few TRBJ2-1 TRBV11-3 TRBD2 TGTGCCAGCAGCTCAACTAGCGATGAGCAGTTCTTC CASSSTSDEQFF
NA TRBJ1-1 TRBV4-1 NA TGCGCCAGCAGCCAACTGGGGGCGGCGGTTTTGAACACTGAAGCTTTCTTT CASSQLGAAVLNTEAFF
NA TRBJ2-3 TRBV4-2 NA TGTGCCAGCAGCCAAGAGAGAATTAGCACAGATACGCAGTATTTT CASSQERISTDTQYF
few TRBJ1-1 TRBV7-3 TRBD1 TGTGCCAGCAGCTTAGTTGGCGGGACAGGAACTGAAGCTTTCTTT CASSLVGGTGTEAFF
few TRBJ1-5 TRBV28 TRBD1 TGTGCCAGCAGTTTACTTGGGACAGGGAGTCAGCCCCAGCATTTT CASSLLGTGSQPQHF
NA TRBJ2-1 TRBV4-1 NA TGCGCCAGCAGCCAAGGCGGGACGGAGGCCGATGAGCAGTTCTTC CASSQGGTEADEQFF
NA TRBJ1-4 TRBV5-6 TRBD1 TGTGCCAGCAGCATCGGCTCCGGGACAGGAGACGAAAAACTGTTTTTT CASSIGSGTGDEKLFF
NA TRBJ1-3 TRBV7-9 NA TGTGCCAGCAGCTTAATCGTTGCGCCGAACTCTGGAAACACCATATATTTT CASSLIVAPNSGNTIYF
few TRBJ2-7 TRBV6-5 NA TGTGCCAGCAGTACTTTAGACTCCTACGAGCAGTACTTC CASSTLDSYEQYF
NA TRBJ2-2 TRBV28 TRBD2 TGTGCCAGCAGGCGAGCGGGGGGTACCGGGGAGCTGTTTTTT CASRRAGGTGELFF
NA TRBJ2-2 TRBV24-1 TRBD1 TGTGCCACCAGTGATCCAGGGGGTCCCCGGGAGCTGTTTTTT CATSDPGGPRELFF
few TRBJ2-3 TRBV15 TRBD2 TGTGCCACCGGGCGGAGCGGGGACACAGATACGCAGTATTTT CATGRSGDTDTQYF
NA TRBJ1-6 TRBV6-5 NA TGTGCCAGCAGATCGACAGACGGGGGAAATTCACCCCTCCACTTT CASRSTDGGNSPLHF
NA TRBJ1-2 TRBV6-5 NA TGTGCCAGCAGTTACACATACCTTTATGGCTACACCTTC CASSYTYLYGYTF
NA TRBJ2-7 TRBV5-1 TRBD1 TGCGCCAGCAGCCCCGGACAGGGGAACTACGAGCAGTACTTC CASSPGQGNYEQYF
NA TRBJ1-1 TRBV13 NA TGTGCCATCCGGGGAACGTCGAACACTGAAGCTTTCTTT CAIRGTSNTEAFF
NA TRBJ1-6 TRBV6-5 TRBD1 TGTGCCAGCAGACTGACAGGGCAGGGGGATTCACCCCTCCACTTT CASRLTGQGDSPLHF
NA TRBJ2-2 TRBV24-1 NA TGTGCCACCAGTGATTTCGGGGTCTTGGGCTCCGCGAACACCGGGGAGCTGTTTTTT CATSDFGVLGSANTGELFF
NA TRBJ1-2 TRBV4-3 TRBD1 TGCGCCAGCAGCCAAGATATGGGACAGGGAAAGTACGGCTACACCTTC CASSQDMGQGKYGYTF
once TRBJ1-4 TRBV5-5 NA TGTGCCAGCAGCTTGACCCGTTGGGGCGAAAAACTGTTTTTT CASSLTRWGEKLFF
NA TRBJ2-2 TRBV11-3 NA TGTGCCAGCAGCCCGCAAGGGGTGGGCGGGGAGCTGTTTTTT CASSPQGVGGELFF